Listed here are 25 T cell receptor beta chains from one sample, sequenced in a study of blood T cell repertoires in COVID-19. Repertoires were generated with immunoSEQ multiplex PCR, while TCRdb's copy carries only in-frame clones and drops some. Of some 87,000 clones listed, less than 85% are singletons. The specimen was peripheral blood. The receptors were gathered from a man over 45 who had recovered from COVID-19.

The rearrangement links TRBV24-1 to TRBJ2-3, with 10 bases identical to TRBD2. The V gene's germline CDR1 is KGHDR and CDR2 SFDVKD. The CDR3 length is 16 residues. Trimming cost V 4 bases and J 1 base; bases outside gene matches: 4. The DNA of the CDR3 is TGTGCCACCAGTGACTACGGGACTAGCGGCACAGATACGCAGTATTTT. Translated, it gives CATSDYGTSGTDTQYF.

The chain links TRBV7-8 to TRBJ1-3; D is unresolved. The CDR3 extends over 12 amino acids. Germline V gene lookup returns CDR1 SGHVS and CDR2 FQNEAQ. Trimming took 1 base from V and 16 from J, leaving 14 bases between them. The CDR3 DNA reads as TGTGCCAGCAGCTTAGGCGGAGGGATGGGGTATTTT. Translation gives CASSLGGGMGYF.

V usage is TRBV27 and J usage is TRBJ2-3, with D hard to call. This CDR3 comprises 15 residues. Looked up from germline, CDR1 is MNHEY and CDR2 is SMNVEV (reference sequence). Deletions cut 5 bases from V and 4 bases from J, with 16 bases between. Here the CDR3 DNA reads TGTGCCAGCAGTGCCTGGTCCGAGAGCGCAGATACGCAGTATTTT. It is translated as CASSAWSESADTQYF.

The count of this clone is one. The chain uses TRBV6-5 and TRBJ1-2; D is ambiguous. This CDR3 contains 13 residues. Between the trimmed V and J ends, which lost 4 bases and 4 bases, there was a span of 10 bases. CDR1 is MNHEY, CDR2 SVGAGI, per germline. CDR3 region: CASSSPGSYGYTF. The CDR3 region has the DNA TGTGCCAGCAGTTCCCCGGGGTCCTATGGCTACACCTTC.

This clone occurred a few times. V is TRBV2 and J is TRBJ1-5; no reliable D call. The CDR3 is 14 amino acids. Looked up from germline, CDR1 is SNHLY and CDR2 is FYNNEI. V was clipped by 3 bases and J by 6 bases, with 12 bases between them. CDR3 nucleotide sequence: TGTGCCAGCAGTGAGGGAGGCGGTACTCAGCCCCAGCATTTT. This translates into CASSEGGGTQPQHF.

V is TRBV6-6 and J is TRBJ2-7; TRBD2 agrees at 11 bases. The CDR3 covers 15 residues. V gave up 6 bases and J gave up 8 bases; unmatched junction bases: 12. Per the germline V gene, CDR1 is MNHNY and CDR2 is SVGAGI (reference sequence). The CDR3 DNA follows: TGTGCCAGCAGACCTCTAGCGGGAGGTACGATAAAGCAGTACTTC. Translated: CASRPLAGGTIKQYF.

This clone was recorded a few times. The rearrangement joins TRBV6-5 to TRBJ2-3, with TRBD2 matching over 8 bases. Germline lookup yields CDR1 MNHEY and CDR2 SVGAGI. This CDR3 is built from 15 residues. V was pared by 8 bases and J by 3 bases, with 10 bases of the junction left unmatched. CDR3 coding DNA: TGTGCCAGCGGGAGCAGCGGGAGTCGAACAGATACGCAGTATTTT. Protein: CASGSSGSRTDTQYF.

The chain joins TRBV28 to TRBJ1-6; 8 nucleotides align to TRBD1. The CDR3 runs 16 residues. The ends lost 5 bases at V and 9 bases at J; junction bases unmatched: 12. Germline V gives CDR1 MDHEN, CDR2 SYDVKM. CDR3 nucleotides: TGTGCCAGCAGTCAATCTCTCGGACAGGGTGGTTCACCCCTCCACTTT. Translation gives CASSQSLGQGGSPLHF.

The rearrangement joins TRBV18 to TRBJ2-7; 8 positions agree with TRBD2. The ends lost 6 bases at V and 0 bases at J; junction bases unmatched: 1. The germline V gene has CDR1 KGHSH and CDR2 LQKENI. The CDR3 contains 13 residues. The CDR3 is CASSGTSSYEQYF. CDR3 nucleotides: TGTGCCAGCTCTGGGACTAGCTCCTACGAGCAGTACTTC.

The chain links TRBV27 to TRBJ1-2; 9 bases are a match to TRBD1. The germline CDR1 and CDR2 sequences are MNHEY and SMNVEV (reference sequence). The trim removed 6 bases at V and 0 bases at J, leaving 5 bases unmatched. The CDR3 is 15 amino acids. In nucleotides, the CDR3 is TGTGCCAGCAGCAAACAGGGGGCGCCTAACTATGGCTACACCTTC. It is translated as CASSKQGAPNYGYTF.

V and J are TRBV28 and TRBJ2-2; 11 nucleotides line up with TRBD1. The CDR3 is 15 amino acids. J gave up 6 bases and V 5 bases, and 5 bases lay outside the gene matches. Germline V lookup: CDR1 MDHEN, CDR2 SYDVKM. CDR3 amino acids: CASSTDRGRPGELFF. CDR3 DNA: TGTGCCAGCAGTACGGACAGGGGGCGCCCCGGGGAGCTGTTTTTT. Complete variable domain (other parts from reference TRBV28 and TRBJ2-2): DVKVTQSSRYLVKRTGEKVFLECVQDMDHENMFWYRQDPGLGLRLIYFSYDVKMKEKGDIPEGYSVSREKKERFSLILESASTNQTSMYLCASSTDRGRPGELFFGEGSRLTVL.

The rearrangement links TRBV27 to TRBJ1-1; D is uncertain. Trimming cost V 2 bases and J 0 bases, with 7 bases left between them. The germline CDR1 and CDR2 sequences are MNHEY and SMNVEV (reference sequence). The CDR3 spans 14 residues. CDR3 sequence: CASSLGGMNTEAFF. CDR3 in DNA: TGTGCCAGCAGTTTAGGCGGTATGAACACTGAAGCTTTCTTT.

This clone has just one count. The rearrangement links TRBV29-1 to TRBJ1-5; D might be TRBD1 (5 bases). Germline CDR1 reads SQVTM; CDR2 reads ANQGSEA. The CDR3 covers 10 residues. The CDR3 reads CIRKGQPQHF. The CDR3 region has the DNA TGCATAAGGAAGGGGCAGCCCCAGCATTTT.

The rearrangement joins TRBV2 to TRBJ1-3, with D possibly being TRBD1 (6 bases). CDR3 length: 14 residues. Trimming removed 7 bases from V and 0 bases from J, with 10 bases in between. CDR1 SNHLY and CDR2 FYNNEI come from the germline V gene. The CDR3 nucleotides read TGTGCCAGCATAGGGGGAAACTCTGGAAACACCATATATTTT. It translates to CASIGGNSGNTIYF. Full variable domain (outside the CDR3, taken from reference TRBV2 and TRBJ1-3): EPEVTQTPSHQVTQMGQEVILRCVPISNHLYFYWYRQILGQKVEFLVSFYNNEISEKSEIFDDQFSVERPDGSNFTLKIRSTKLEDSAMYFCASIGGNSGNTIYFGEGSWLTVV.

This rearrangement joins TRBV28 to TRBJ1-4; D is possibly TRBD1 (6 bases). V gave up 6 bases and J gave up 8 bases, with 16 bases separating them. Germline V gene sequence: CDR1 MDHEN, CDR2 SYDVKM. The length of the CDR3 is 14 residues. The CDR3 coding sequence is TGTGCCAGCAGCCTGGGGGGGCGCTGGGAAAAACTGTTTTTT. It translates to CASSLGGRWEKLFF. The whole variable domain, remainder taken from reference TRBV28 and TRBJ1-4, is DVKVTQSSRYLVKRTGEKVFLECVQDMDHENMFWYRQDPGLGLRLIYFSYDVKMKEKGDIPEGYSVSREKKERFSLILESASTNQTSMYLCASSLGGRWEKLFFGSGTQLSVL.

This clone was recorded once. The chain carries TRBV30 and TRBJ1-1, with unresolved D. Germline loops: CDR1 GTSNPN, CDR2 SVGIG (reference sequence). The V and J ends lost 7 bases and 4 bases respectively, with 13 bases between them. The CDR3 loop spans 12 amino acids. CDR3 protein: CAFDRAGTEAFF. CDR3 DNA: TGTGCCTTCGACCGGGCGGGCACTGAAGCTTTCTTT.

There are a few counts of this clone. The chain uses TRBV5-1 and TRBJ2-1; maybe TRBD1 (6 bases). The germline V gene has CDR1 SGHRS and CDR2 YFSETQ. The CDR3 is 14 residues long. Between the trimmed V and J ends, which lost 0 bases and 2 bases, there was a span of 6 bases. The CDR3 protein is CASSLGTAYNEQFF. The CDR3 DNA reads TGCGCCAGCAGCTTGGGGACAGCCTACAATGAGCAGTTCTTC.

The rearrangement joins TRBV12-5 to TRBJ2-7; no definite D call. The CDR3 has 15 amino acids. Germline-derived CDR1 and CDR2 are LGHNT and FRNRAP. Trimming removed 4 bases at V and 0 bases at J, with 13 bases between. DNA of the CDR3: TGTGCTAGTGGTTCCCGCGATCCCCCCTCCTACGAGCAGTACTTC. This sequence encodes CASGSRDPPSYEQYF.

The gene calls are TRBV11-3 and TRBJ2-7, with TRBD1 matching over 7 bases. With V trimmed by 5 bases and J by 2 bases, 6 bases remained unmatched. CDR1 SGHNT and CDR2 YENEEA come from the germline V gene. The CDR3 is made up of 14 amino acids. The CDR3 region has the DNA TGTGCCAGCAGCCCGACCAGGGGGACCTACGAGCAGTACTTC. Protein product: CASSPTRGTYEQYF.

The chain combines TRBV18 with TRBJ1-2; D is undetermined. Germline values: CDR1 KGHSH, CDR2 LQKENI. The V end was cut by 6 bases, the J end by 0 bases, with 11 bases between. The CDR3 is 14 residues long. The DNA of the CDR3 is TGTGCCAGCTCCCCCCCCGGGGCTAACTATGGCTACACCTTC. Translation gives CASSPPGANYGYTF. The whole variable domain, filled in from reference TRBV18 and TRBJ1-2, reads NAGVMQNPRHLVRRRGQEARLRCSPMKGHSHVYWYRQLPEEGLKFMVYLQKENIIDESGMPKERFSAEFPKEGPSILRIQQVVRGDSAAYFCASSPPGANYGYTFGSGTRLTVV.

The rearrangement links TRBV7-2 to TRBJ2-7, with TRBD1 identical over 8 bases. The V gene end was trimmed by 1 base and the J gene end by 5 bases; junction bases not matched to a gene: 13. The CDR3 loop spans 17 amino acids. CDR1 and CDR2 (germline): SGHTA, FQGNSA. The CDR3 coding sequence is TGTGCCAGCAGCTTAGATGGGATGGGCAGGGGGCGCGACGAGCAGTACTTC. Translating gives CASSLDGMGRGRDEQYF.

In this sample, this clone turned up a few times. V usage is TRBV6-5 and J usage is TRBJ1-5; D perhaps matches TRBD1 (6 bases). The CDR3 contains 16 residues. CDR1 is MNHEY, CDR2 SVGAGI, per germline. V was pared by 4 bases and J by 6 bases, with 19 bases between. The CDR3 nucleotides read TGTGCCAGCAGTTCAGCCCATGGGGGGGCAGGTCAGCCCCAGCATTTT. Translating gives CASSSAHGGAGQPQHF.

This chain uses TRBV5-5 with TRBJ1-2, with D perhaps matching TRBD1 (6 bases). Germline V gene sequence: CDR1 SGHKS, CDR2 YYEKEE (reference sequence). Trimming took off 4 bases at V and 3 bases at J, with 22 bases between the two ends. The CDR3 totals 17 residues. The CDR3 nucleotides are TGTGCCAGCAGCCACTTTCAGGGGACGGGAGGTGACTATGGCTACACCTTC. Amino acid sequence: CASSHFQGTGGDYGYTF. Combining the CDR3 with reference TRBV5-5 and TRBJ1-2 gives the whole variable domain DAGVTQSPTHLIKTRGQQVTLRCSPISGHKSVSWYQQVLGQGPQFIFQYYEKEERGRGNFPDRFSARQFPNYSSELNVNALLLGDSALYLCASSHFQGTGGDYGYTFGSGTRLTVV.

This clone appeared once. Because the CDR3's place on the DNA is in doubt, the DNA is left out and the CDR3 is given as listed by TCRdb. This chain joins TRBV21-1 and TRBJ2-1; the table's D call TRBD1 went unverified against the DNA. TRBV21-1 is deemed a pseudogene. The CDR3 extends over 18 residues, inclusive of both ends. The CDR3 region is CASSSLKVGQGAGNEQFF.

This clone occurred a few times. This sequence joins TRBV24-1 and TRBJ2-4, with 8 bases matching TRBD1. The CDR3 sequence is 13 residues long. V dropped 5 bases and J dropped 6; count of bases not matched to a gene: 2. Germline values: CDR1 KGHDR, CDR2 SFDVKD. The CDR3 region has the DNA TGTGCCACCAGTGCTGACAGGGGAAACATTCAGTACTTC. Its translation is CATSADRGNIQYF.